This T cell receptor (beta chain) was documented in a study of T cells in Graves' hyperthyroidism and ophthalmopathy. Thyroid ultrasound, orbital computed tomography, clinical symptoms, and serum thyroxine and TRAb underpinned diagnoses. Regions amplified from RNA transcripts were the TCR beta CDR3 regions. HTBI primers were employed in a first-round RT-PCR of the TCR CDR3. TCRdb re-analysed the multiplex PCR reads in MiXCR, keeping a single row per CDR3 protein. The sample has some 510,000 distinct CDR3 sequences; 40% to 55% are singletons. V lost 6 bases, J lost 1 base, and 9 bases stayed unmatched. Germline V CDR1 and CDR2: SEHNR, FQNEAQ (reference sequence). This CDR3 has 15 amino acids.

Sequencing was carried out using peripheral blood or thyroid tissue (not recorded which). The V call is TRBV7-9, the J call TRBJ2-7, with 7 bases identical to TRBD1. This TCR was recovered from a woman between 18 and 30 years old with Graves' hyperthyroidism. CDR3 sequence: CASSLDEGQSYEQYF. In DNA, the CDR3 is TGTGCCAGCAGTCTGGATGAGGGACAGTCCTACGAGCAGTACTTC.